Listed below are T cell receptor beta chains from one sample, sequenced in a study of T cell repertoires in cytomegalovirus infection. TCRdb re-called the reads through MiXCR, storing one row per CDR3 protein. The sample lists approximately 250,000 distinct CDR3 sequences; about 7% were seen once. Sequencing was carried out using PBMCs. The receptor source for this set is a human donor in good health (CMV status not recorded). Some clones in this sample may be carry-over from other donors' samples. Each CDR3 is given with its conserved first and last residue.

V gene	CDR3 length	CDR3 protein
TRBV7-9	16	CASSLGRPVANTEAFF
TRBV29-1	14	CSVLRDRGYNEQFF
TRBV2	17	CASSERSGGGATYEQYF
TRBV10-3	14	CATSGPTSTDTQYF
TRBV6-2/TRBV6-3	13	CASSYSQNQPQHF
TRBV7-2	14	CASSLGPSTDTQYF
TRBV20-1	14	CSAPPGQGNYEQYF
TRBV20-1	11	CSARGEQPQHF
TRBV7-9	16	CASSQPGPLGQETQYF
TRBV2	15	CASPRPREHNYGYTF
TRBV9	14	CASSPEDSYNEQFF
TRBV20-1	15	CSARPVGSYNSPLHF
TRBV20-1	14	CSARSSAFVNEQFF
TRBV4-2	17	CASSQDWSGGRNQPQHF
TRBV6-2/TRBV6-3	15	CASSYAPFSNQPQHF
TRBV28	15	CASTTIGTGVEKLFF
TRBV2	11	CASKRADTQYF
TRBV7-2	15	CASSLVGLALGEQFF
TRBV7-9	14	CASSPPAGQETQYF
TRBV28	15	CASSRDGVRQDTQYF
TRBV20-1	13	CSARWPSGGGYTF
TRBV7-2	15	CASSLTSTGGYGYTF
TRBV20-1	12	CSARDRGTEAFF
TRBV6-6	15	CASSSRGGDHQPQHF
TRBV6-5	12	CASSSGPYEQYF
TRBV7-2	13	CASSLATLRPQHF